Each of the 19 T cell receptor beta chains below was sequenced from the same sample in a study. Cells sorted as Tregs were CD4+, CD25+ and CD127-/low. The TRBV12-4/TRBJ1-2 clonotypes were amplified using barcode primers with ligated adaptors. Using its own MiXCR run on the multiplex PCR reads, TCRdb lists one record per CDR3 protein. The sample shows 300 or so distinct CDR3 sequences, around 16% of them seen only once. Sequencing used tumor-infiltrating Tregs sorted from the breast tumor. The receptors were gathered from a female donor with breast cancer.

Written as DNA, the CDR3 is TGTGCCAGCAGCATCAGGGACAGGGCGCGCGGCTACACCTTC. It specifies CASSIRDRARGYTF. The gene calls are TRBV12-3 or TRBV12-4 and TRBJ1-2; the match to TRBD1 covers 9 bases. This CDR3 has 14 amino acids. V lost 6 bases to trimming and J lost 8 bases; unmatched junction nucleotides: 10.

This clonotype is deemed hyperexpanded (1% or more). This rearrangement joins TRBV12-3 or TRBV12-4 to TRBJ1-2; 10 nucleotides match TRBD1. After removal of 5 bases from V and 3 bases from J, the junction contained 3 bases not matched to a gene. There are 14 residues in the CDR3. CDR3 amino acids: CASSRDRGDYGYTF. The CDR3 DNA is TGTGCCAGCAGTAGGGACAGGGGAGACTATGGCTACACCTTC.

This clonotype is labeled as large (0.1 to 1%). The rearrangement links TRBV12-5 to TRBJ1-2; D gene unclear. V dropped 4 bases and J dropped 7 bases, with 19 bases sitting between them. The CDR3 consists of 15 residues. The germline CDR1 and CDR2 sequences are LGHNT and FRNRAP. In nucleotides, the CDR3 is TGTGCTAGTGGTTATTTAGCCGGCTCTCGTCGTGGCTACACCTTC. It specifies CASGYLAGSRRGYTF.

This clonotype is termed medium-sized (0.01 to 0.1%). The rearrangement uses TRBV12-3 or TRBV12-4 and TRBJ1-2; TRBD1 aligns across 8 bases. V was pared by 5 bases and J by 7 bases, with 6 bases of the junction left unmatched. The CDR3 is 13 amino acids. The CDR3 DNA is TGTGCCAGCAGTGAGGACAGGGAGCTTGGCTACACCTTC. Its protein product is CASSEDRELGYTF.

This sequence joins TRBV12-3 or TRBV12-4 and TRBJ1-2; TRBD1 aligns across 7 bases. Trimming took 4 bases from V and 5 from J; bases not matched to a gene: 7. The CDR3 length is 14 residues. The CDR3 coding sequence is TGTGCCAGCAGTTCCGGGACAGTACCATATGGCTACACCTTC. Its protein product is CASSSGTVPYGYTF.

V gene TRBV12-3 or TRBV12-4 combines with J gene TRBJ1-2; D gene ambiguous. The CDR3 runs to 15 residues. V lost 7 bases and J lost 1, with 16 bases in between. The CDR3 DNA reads TGTGCCAGCACCCGGGCTTCGGGCGGTAACTATGGCTACACCTTC. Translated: CASTRASGGNYGYTF.

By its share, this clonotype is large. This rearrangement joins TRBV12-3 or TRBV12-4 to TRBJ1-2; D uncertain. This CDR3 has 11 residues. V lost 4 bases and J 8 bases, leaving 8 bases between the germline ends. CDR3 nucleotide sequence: TGTGCCAGCAGTTCTTGGGGAGGCTACACCTTC. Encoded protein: CASSSWGGYTF.

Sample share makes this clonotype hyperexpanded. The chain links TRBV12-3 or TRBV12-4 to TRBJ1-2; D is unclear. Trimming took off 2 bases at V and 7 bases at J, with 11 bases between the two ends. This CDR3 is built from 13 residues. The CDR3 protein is CASSLNRGIGYTF. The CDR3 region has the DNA TGTGCCAGCAGTTTAAATCGGGGAATTGGCTACACCTTC.

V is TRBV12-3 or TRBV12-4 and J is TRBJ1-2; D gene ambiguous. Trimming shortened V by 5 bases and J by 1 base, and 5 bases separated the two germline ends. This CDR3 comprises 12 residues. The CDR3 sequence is CASSGYNYGYTF. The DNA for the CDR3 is TGTGCCAGCAGTGGGTATAACTATGGCTACACCTTC.

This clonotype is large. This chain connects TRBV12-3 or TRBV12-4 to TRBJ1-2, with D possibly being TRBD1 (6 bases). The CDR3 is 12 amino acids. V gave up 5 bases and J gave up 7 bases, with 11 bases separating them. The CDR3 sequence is CASSTGIGGYTF. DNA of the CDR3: TGTGCCAGCAGTACAGGGATTGGTGGCTACACCTTC.

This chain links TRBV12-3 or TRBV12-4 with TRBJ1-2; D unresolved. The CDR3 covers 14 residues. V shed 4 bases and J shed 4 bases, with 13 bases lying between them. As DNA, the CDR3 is TGTGCCAGCAGTTCAGAACCCGAGGGCTATGGCTACACCTTC. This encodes CASSSEPEGYGYTF.

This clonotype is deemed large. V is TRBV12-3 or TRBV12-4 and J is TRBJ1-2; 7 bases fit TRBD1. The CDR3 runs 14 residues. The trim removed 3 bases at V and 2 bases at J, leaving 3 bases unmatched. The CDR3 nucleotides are TGTGCCAGCAGTTTTACAGGGGTGAACTATGGCTACACCTTC. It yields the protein CASSFTGVNYGYTF.

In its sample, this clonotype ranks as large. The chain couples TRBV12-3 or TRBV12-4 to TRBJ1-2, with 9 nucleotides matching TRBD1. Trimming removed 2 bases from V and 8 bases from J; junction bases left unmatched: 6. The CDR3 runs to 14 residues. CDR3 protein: CASSLRDRARGYTF. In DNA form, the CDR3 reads TGTGCCAGCAGTTTACGGGACAGGGCGCGCGGCTACACCTTC.

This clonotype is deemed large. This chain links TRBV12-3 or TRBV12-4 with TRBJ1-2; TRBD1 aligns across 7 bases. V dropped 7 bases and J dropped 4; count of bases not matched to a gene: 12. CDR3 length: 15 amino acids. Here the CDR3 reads CASTLTGQAGYGYTF. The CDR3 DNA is TGTGCCAGCACCTTGACAGGGCAAGCAGGCTATGGCTACACCTTC.

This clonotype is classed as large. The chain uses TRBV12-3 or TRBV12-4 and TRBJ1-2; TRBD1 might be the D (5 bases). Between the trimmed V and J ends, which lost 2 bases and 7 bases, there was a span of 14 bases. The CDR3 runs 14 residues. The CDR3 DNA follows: TGTGCCAGCAGTTTAAAAGCGACAGCGTTTGGCTACACCTTC. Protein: CASSLKATAFGYTF.

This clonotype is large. For the CDR3, the DNA is TGTGCCAGCAGTTTAAATATCTTGATCGGACGGGGCTACACCTTC. This encodes CASSLNILIGRGYTF. This chain connects TRBV12-3 or TRBV12-4 to TRBJ1-2; D not certain. The CDR3 contains 15 residues. Deletions cut 2 bases from V and 8 bases from J, with 18 bases between.

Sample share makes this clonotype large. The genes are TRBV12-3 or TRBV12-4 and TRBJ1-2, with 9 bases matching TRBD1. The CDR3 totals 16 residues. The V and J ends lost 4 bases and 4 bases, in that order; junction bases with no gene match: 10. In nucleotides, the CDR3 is TGTGCCAGCAGTTCCGCCGGACAGGGGAGGAGCTATGGCTACACCTTC. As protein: CASSSAGQGRSYGYTF.

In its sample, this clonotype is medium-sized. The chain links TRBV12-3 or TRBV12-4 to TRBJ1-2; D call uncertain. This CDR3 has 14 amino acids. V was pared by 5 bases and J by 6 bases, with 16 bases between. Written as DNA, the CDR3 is TGTGCCAGCAGTCTCCGATCGGGAGTCCATGGCTACACCTTC. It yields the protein CASSLRSGVHGYTF.

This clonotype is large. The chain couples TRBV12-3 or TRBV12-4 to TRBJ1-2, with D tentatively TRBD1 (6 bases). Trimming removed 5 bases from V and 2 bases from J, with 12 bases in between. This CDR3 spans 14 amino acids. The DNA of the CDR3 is TGTGCCAGCAGTCCGACAGGCCCGAACTATGGCTACACCTTC. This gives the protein CASSPTGPNYGYTF.